This T cell receptor (beta chain) came from a study of chemoradiotherapy in HPV16-positive cancers. V lost 3 bases, J lost 5 bases, and 4 bases lay in between. Germline assignment: CDR1 SEHNR and CDR2 FQNEAQ (reference sequence). The CDR3 contains 12 residues. This clone was seen more than once but under ten times. Data came from immunoSEQ multiplex PCR; TCRdb stores just in-frame clones and leaves some out. The table includes 10,000 or so clones, roughly 84% detected once. Sequenced material: blood, taken from a patient who underwent chemoradiotherapy. The TCR originated in a human donor with HPV-associated anogenital cancer. The chain links TRBV7-9 to TRBJ1-4, with no clear D. The CDR3 bases are TGTGCCAGCAGCTTCCAGAATGAAAAACTGTTTTTT. Translating gives CASSFQNEKLFF.